This T cell receptor beta chain was recovered during a study of T cells in Graves' hyperthyroidism and ophthalmopathy. Looking at the study overall: At the time of initial diagnosis and before any treatment, peripheral blood was collected. Points from the study as a whole: Most thyroid clonotypes expanded above 0.001 were also detected in blood.

Many counts were recorded for this clonotype. The antigen is undetermined. The authors took PBMCs from roughly 10 ml fresh peripheral blood. Germline V gene data show CDR1 as DFQATT and CDR2 as SNEGSKA (reference sequence). V lost 5 bases, J lost 2 bases, and 10 bases lay in between. The CDR3 is 13 residues long. RNA transcripts yielded amplified TCR beta CDR3 regions. During a first-round RT-PCR of the TCR CDR3, the HTBI primer set was used. MiXCR, applied by TCRdb to the multiplex PCR reads, yields one record per CDR3 protein. The sample lists hundreds of thousands of distinct CDR3 sequences; over 15% were seen once.

The clonotype comes from a woman between 45 and 65 years old with Graves' hyperthyroidism that later progressed to Graves' ophthalmopathy. Sequencing used blood. V is TRBV20-1 and J is TRBJ1-5; no firm D call. In nucleotides, the CDR3 is TGCAGTGCTCACATAGAGGGCAATCAGCCCCAGCATTTT. Translated: CSAHIEGNQPQHF.